This T cell receptor (beta chain) is drawn from a study of shared clonotypes between healthy human individuals. Once extracted for a subset, genomic DNA was divided evenly among several immunoSEQ plates. Only in-frame clones appear in the TCRdb table, and some are missing; sequencing was by immunoSEQ multiplex PCR. The sample includes more than 2 million clones, about 93% of them seen just once. Naive CD8 cells comprised CD45RO-negative, CCR7-positively selected cells, excluding terminally differentiated effector memory CD45RA+ cells. There are 14 residues in the CDR3. Trimming took off 4 bases at V and 4 bases at J, with 11 bases between the two ends. Germline CDR1 reads MNHEY; CDR2 reads SMNVEV (reference sequence).

Input material: naive CD8+ T cells from PBMCs. This clonotype originated in a man aged 18-30 years in good health. Some clones in this sample may be carry-over from other donors' samples. The chain combines TRBV27 with TRBJ1-5, with D possibly matching TRBD1 (6 bases). The DNA for the CDR3 is TGTGCCAGCAGTTCCACGGGGGCGAATCAGCCCCAGCATTTT. Protein: CASSSTGANQPQHF.